This is a list of T cell receptor beta chains from one sample in a study of patients and donors after allogeneic stem cell transplantation. In TCRdb, the RT-PCR reads were re-called with MiXCR into one record per CDR3 protein. Among more than 850,000 distinct CDR3 sequences listed, more than 15% were seen once. The source material was blood, either unsorted or a sorted T cell fraction (not recorded which). Receptors were obtained from a human donor who was either an allogeneic HSCT recipient or a stem cell or donor lymphocyte infusion donor (not recorded which). It is not recorded whose cells these are; they may come from a transplant donor. Each CDR3 is given with its conserved first and last residue. The D gene is left open where the match is weak. Clone size is not always given. Where it is, it says once, few, many or a class for expanded clones.

clone_size j_call v_call d_call cdr3_nt cdr3_aa
few TRBJ1-1 TRBV4-1 - TGCGCCAGCAGCCAACTATATAGCGGGTACTCCAACACTGAAGCTTTCTTT CASSQLYSGYSNTEAFF
- TRBJ2-7 TRBV27 TRBD2 TGTGCCAGCAGTTGGGGTAGCGGGAGCTCCTACGAGCAGTACTTC CASSWGSGSSYEQYF
once TRBJ1-5 TRBV3-1 TRBD1 TGTGCCAGCAGCCAAGGCAGGGGGCTGCCGGTAGGGGATCACCCCCAGCATTTT CASSQGRGLPVGDHPQHF
many TRBJ2-3 TRBV12-3/TRBV12-4 TRBD2 TGTGCCAGCAGTCCACTAGCGGGGCTCACAGATACGCAGTATTTT CASSPLAGLTDTQYF
few TRBJ2-2 TRBV30 - TGTGCCTGGAGCGGGGCCGGGACCCCGGCCGGGGAGCTGTTTTTT CAWSGAGTPAGELFF
- TRBJ2-7 TRBV2 - TGTGCCAGCAGTACGGCTAGCAGGTCTTACGAGCAGTACTTC CASSTASRSYEQYF
- TRBJ2-1 TRBV5-1 TRBD2 TGCGCCAGCAGCTTGGCAGTCGGCGGGAGCTCCTACAATGAGCAGTTCTTC CASSLAVGGSSYNEQFF
- TRBJ2-3 TRBV7-9 - TGTGCCAGCACCGACGTTGGGGCAGGGTTCACAGATACGCAGTATTTT CASTDVGAGFTDTQYF
few TRBJ2-2 TRBV29-1 TRBD1 TGCAGCGTCGATAGGGGACAGGGTAACACCGGGGAGCTGTTTTTT CSVDRGQGNTGELFF
few TRBJ2-7 TRBV29-1 - TGCAGCGTTGAACAGAGGGGCCACGAGCAGTACTTC CSVEQRGHEQYF
- TRBJ2-7 TRBV20-1 - TGCAGTGCTAGAGATCCCAGGCGGGGACCCTACGAGCAGTACTTC CSARDPRRGPYEQYF
- TRBJ2-7 TRBV7-2 - TGTGCCAGCAGCTTAATAGGGGGTTCCGGAAACTACGAGCAGTACTTC CASSLIGGSGNYEQYF
- TRBJ2-2 TRBV7-3 - TGTGCCAGCAGCCAGACTTCTACGAACACCGGGGAGCTGTTTTTT CASSQTSTNTGELFF
few TRBJ1-6 TRBV5-1 - TGCGCCAGCAGCTTTGTTTCCCGGGGGGAAGGTGGTTCACCCCTCCACTTT CASSFVSRGEGGSPLHF
many TRBJ2-7 TRBV12-3/TRBV12-4 - TGTGCCAGCAGTTTTGGACAGACGACATACGAGCAGTACTTC CASSFGQTTYEQYF
- TRBJ1-1 TRBV18 TRBD1 TGTGCCAGCTCACAGTACAGGGGGCAGGGCACTGAAGCTTTCTTT CASSQYRGQGTEAFF
few TRBJ2-1 TRBV7-3 TRBD2 TGTGCCAGCAAGAGTAGCGGGAGGGATGAGCAGTTCTTC CASKSSGRDEQFF
- TRBJ2-7 TRBV12-3/TRBV12-4 - TGTGCCAGCAGTCGCCGGGACGGACGATACGAGCAGTACTTC CASSRRDGRYEQYF
- TRBJ1-1 TRBV12-3/TRBV12-4 - TGTGCCAGCAGCCCTTCGTTTCGAGAAGCTTTCTTT CASSPSFREAFF
few TRBJ2-1 TRBV6-1 - TGTGCCAGCAGCTACAGCTCCAATGAGCAGTTCTTC CASSYSSNEQFF
- TRBJ2-7 TRBV7-2 - TGTGCCAGCAGCTTCAGATGGAGCTCCTACGAGCAGTACTTC CASSFRWSSYEQYF
- TRBJ1-5 TRBV5-4 - TGTGCCAGCAGCTCGCGAATCGACCAGATCCTATATAGCAATCAGCCCCAGCATTTT CASSSRIDQILYSNQPQHF
- TRBJ1-3 TRBV18 - TGTGCCAGCTCACCATTTCCGGCTCTGAGCTCTGGAAACACCATATATTTT CASSPFPALSSGNTIYF
few TRBJ1-6 TRBV7-2 - TGTGCCAGCAGCGGTTGGAGGAATTCACCCCTCCACTTT CASSGWRNSPLHF
few TRBJ1-4 TRBV20-1 TRBD1 TGCAGTGCTTTAAGGACAGGGAACGAAAAACTGTTTTTT CSALRTGNEKLFF
few TRBJ1-1 TRBV6-1 - TGTGCCAGCAGTGATACAGAGAACACTGAAGCTTTCTTT CASSDTENTEAFF
- TRBJ1-4 TRBV5-5 TRBD1 TGTGCCAGCAGCCTAGGGACAGACGCCCAACTGTTTTTT CASSLGTDAQLFF
- TRBJ2-7 TRBV25-1 TRBD1 TGTGCCAGCAGCCAGGGGGGACAGGGGGCCCACGAGCAGTACTTC CASSQGGQGAHEQYF
- TRBJ2-3 TRBV7-2 - TGTGCCAGCAGCTTACCACGGTCAGATACGCAGTATTTT CASSLPRSDTQYF
- TRBJ1-3 TRBV6-1 TRBD1 TGTGCCAGCAGACAGGGGGCTGCTGGAAACACCATATATTTT CASRQGAAGNTIYF
many TRBJ2-5 TRBV7-8 - TGTGCCAGCAGCCAACGATTTGGACGGGAGGAGACCCAGTACTTC CASSQRFGREETQYF
few TRBJ2-7 TRBV3-1 - TGTGCCAGCAGCCCCCGGGACGGGGCTAGGAGCTCCTACGAGCAGTACTTC CASSPRDGARSSYEQYF
few TRBJ1-4 TRBV9 - TGTGCCAGCAGCGCCGGCCGGGAAAAACTGTTTTTT CASSAGREKLFF
many TRBJ2-1 TRBV7-9 - TGTGCCAGCAGCTTAGCTGACCACAATGAGCAGTTCTTC CASSLADHNEQFF
few TRBJ1-2 TRBV12-3/TRBV12-4 TRBD1 TGTGCCAGCAGTTTTCCTAGGGCAGGGGGAAGCTATGGCTACACCTTC CASSFPRAGGSYGYTF
few TRBJ2-3 TRBV18 - TGTGCCAGCTCACCGGGAGCCCCACTAAATACGCAGTATTTT CASSPGAPLNTQYF
- TRBJ1-2 TRBV5-6 TRBD1 TGTGCCAGCAGCTTGGGGGGACTGGCAGGGGGGCATGGCTACACCTTC CASSLGGLAGGHGYTF
- TRBJ2-1 TRBV5-6 TRBD2 TGTGCCAGCAGCCCCGGGATAGCGGGGTCCACCTACAATGAGCAGTTCTTC CASSPGIAGSTYNEQFF
- TRBJ2-5 TRBV11-2 - TGTGCCAGCAGTTTATCCGTTAGGAGGGTGTGGGAGACCCAGTACTTC CASSLSVRRVWETQYF
- TRBJ1-2 TRBV15 - TGTGCCACCAGCAGAACCGGGACGTATCATTTCTATTATGGCTACACCTTC CATSRTGTYHFYYGYTF
- TRBJ1-5 TRBV5-5 - TGTGCCAGCAGCGTGATATACCGGGACGGACATAGCAATCAGCCCCAGCATTTT CASSVIYRDGHSNQPQHF
few TRBJ2-2 TRBV7-3 TRBD2 TGTGCCAGCAGCACTAAGACTAGCCCGCTGAACACCGGGGAGCTGTTTTTT CASSTKTSPLNTGELFF
many TRBJ1-6 TRBV27 - TGTGCCAGCAGTTTTGGGCAGCGTAATTCACCCCTCCACTTT CASSFGQRNSPLHF
few TRBJ2-7 TRBV7-9 TRBD1 TGTGCCAGCAGCCACTATGGGACAGGGATAGTCTACGAGCAGTACTTC CASSHYGTGIVYEQYF
- TRBJ1-1 TRBV9 - TGTGCCAGCAGCGCGGGACCCCTGAACACTGAAGCTTTCTTT CASSAGPLNTEAFF
- TRBJ2-1 TRBV12-3/TRBV12-4 TRBD2 TGTGCCAGCAGTCTCCGAACTAGCGGGAGGTTAAATGAGCAGTTCTTC CASSLRTSGRLNEQFF